This TCR beta chain was sequenced during a study of blood T cell repertoires in COVID-19. For the study at large: The United States, Italy and Spain supplied acute and convalescent COVID-19 samples. PBMCs, B-cell-depleted T cells, or T cells provided the cDNA or gDNA that made up the material.

Per the authors' pipeline: Reference gene primers were amplified, and this amplification served to estimate nucleated cell counts. Sequenced by immunoSEQ multiplex PCR; TCRdb stores in-frame clones only, minus some. V, J and clone size are those of that table, while D and trimming were read from the DNA. The data show about 360,000 clones, approximately 86% seen once. Seattle participants joined during active infection and were tracked over time. The length of the CDR3 is 14 residues. CDR1 is SGHVS, CDR2 FQNEAQ, per germline. Trimming removed 4 bases from V and 5 bases from J; junction bases left unmatched: 5. This clone was counted only a few times.

The chain links TRBV7-8 to TRBJ1-5; 7 bases match TRBD1. Input material: peripheral blood. This clonotype originated in a woman aged 55-70 years with COVID-19, enrolled during active disease. The CDR3 here is CASSWDSRDQPQHF. The CDR3 nucleotides read TGTGCCAGCAGCTGGGACAGCAGGGATCAGCCCCAGCATTTT.